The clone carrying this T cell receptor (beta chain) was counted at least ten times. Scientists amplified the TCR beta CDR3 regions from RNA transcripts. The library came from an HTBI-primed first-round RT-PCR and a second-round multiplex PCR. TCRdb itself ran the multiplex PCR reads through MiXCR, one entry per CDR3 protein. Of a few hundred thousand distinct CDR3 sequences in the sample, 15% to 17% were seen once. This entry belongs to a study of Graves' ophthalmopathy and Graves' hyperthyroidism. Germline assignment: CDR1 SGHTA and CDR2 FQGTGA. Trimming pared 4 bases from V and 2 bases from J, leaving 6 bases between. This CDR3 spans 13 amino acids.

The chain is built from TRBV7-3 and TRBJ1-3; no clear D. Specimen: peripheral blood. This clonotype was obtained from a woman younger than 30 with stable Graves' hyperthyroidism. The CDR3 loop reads CASSSQTGNTIYF. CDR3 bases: TGTGCCAGCAGCTCGCAGACTGGAAACACCATATATTTT.